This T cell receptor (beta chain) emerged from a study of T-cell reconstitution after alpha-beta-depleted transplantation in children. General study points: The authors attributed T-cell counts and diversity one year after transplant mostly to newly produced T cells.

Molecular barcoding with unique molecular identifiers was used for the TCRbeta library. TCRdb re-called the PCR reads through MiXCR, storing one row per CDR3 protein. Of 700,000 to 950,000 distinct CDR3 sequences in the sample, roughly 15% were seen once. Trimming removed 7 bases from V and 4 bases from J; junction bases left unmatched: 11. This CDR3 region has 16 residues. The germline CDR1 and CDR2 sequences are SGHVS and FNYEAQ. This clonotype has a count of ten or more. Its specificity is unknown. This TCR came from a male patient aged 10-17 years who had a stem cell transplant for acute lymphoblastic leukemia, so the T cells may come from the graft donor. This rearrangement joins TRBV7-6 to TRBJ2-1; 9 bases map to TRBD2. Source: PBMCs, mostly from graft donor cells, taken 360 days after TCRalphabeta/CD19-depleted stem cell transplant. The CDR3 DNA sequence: TGTGCCAGCACTCGTAGCGGGAGAGATCTTTACAATGAGCAGTTCTTC. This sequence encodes CASTRSGRDLYNEQFF.